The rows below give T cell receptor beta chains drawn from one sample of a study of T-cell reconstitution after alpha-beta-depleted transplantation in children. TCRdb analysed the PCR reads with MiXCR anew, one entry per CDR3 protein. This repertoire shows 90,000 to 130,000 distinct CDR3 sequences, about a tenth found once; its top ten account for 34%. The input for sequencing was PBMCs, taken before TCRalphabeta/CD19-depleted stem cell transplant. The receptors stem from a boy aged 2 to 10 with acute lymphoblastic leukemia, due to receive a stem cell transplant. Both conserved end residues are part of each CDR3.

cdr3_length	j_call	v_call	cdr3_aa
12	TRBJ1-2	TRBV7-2	CASSLAMLGYTF
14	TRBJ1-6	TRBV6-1	CATNLGGKNSPLHF
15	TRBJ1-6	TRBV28	CASRIGQPYNSPLHF
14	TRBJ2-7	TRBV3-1	CASSVARSSYEQYF
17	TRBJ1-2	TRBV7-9	CASSLEGHPRPNYGYTF
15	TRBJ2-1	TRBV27	CASSLSASGMNEQFF
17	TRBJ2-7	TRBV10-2	CASSPLDRVRDSYEQYF
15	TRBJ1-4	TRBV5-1	CASSLGRGRHEKLFF
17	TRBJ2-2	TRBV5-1	CASSLGLRQTNTGELFF
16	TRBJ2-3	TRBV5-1	CASSLPGTSTFDTQYF
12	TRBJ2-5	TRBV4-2	CASSQVEETQYF
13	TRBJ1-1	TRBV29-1	CSVKGQENTEAFF
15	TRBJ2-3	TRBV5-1	CASSLEGFSTDTQYF
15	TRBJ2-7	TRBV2	CASSEERTTAYEQYF
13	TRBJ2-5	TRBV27	CASSLKGKETQYF
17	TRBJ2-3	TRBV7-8	CASSLVGLAVLTDTQYF
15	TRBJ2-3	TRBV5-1	CASSRLAGDTDTQYF
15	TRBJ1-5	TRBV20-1	CSARVGGATNQPQHF
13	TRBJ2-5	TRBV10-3	CASGGLAEETQYF
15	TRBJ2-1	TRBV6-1	CASSGGLAGPNEQFF